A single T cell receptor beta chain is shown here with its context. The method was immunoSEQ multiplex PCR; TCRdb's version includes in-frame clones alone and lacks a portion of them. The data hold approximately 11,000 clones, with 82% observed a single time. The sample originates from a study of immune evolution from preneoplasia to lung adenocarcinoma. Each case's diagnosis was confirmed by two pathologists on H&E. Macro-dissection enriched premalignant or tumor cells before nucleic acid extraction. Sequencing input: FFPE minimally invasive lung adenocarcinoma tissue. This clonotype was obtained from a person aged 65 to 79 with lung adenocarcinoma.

The CDR3 DNA follows: TGTGCCATCAGTCCCCGGGGCGGCCGTCCCACCGGGGAGCTGTTTTTT. Its translation: CAISPRGGRPTGELFF. V usage is TRBV10-3 and J usage is TRBJ2-2, with D perhaps being TRBD1 or TRBD2 (5 bases each). This CDR3 has 16 amino acids. Germline CDR1 ENHRY, CDR2 SYGVKD. V lost 5 bases to trimming and J lost 4 bases, with 17 bases between them.